The 9 T cell receptor beta chains listed next were all sequenced from one sample in a study of T cells after yellow fever vaccination (dated by TCRdb to the late 2010s). According to the study, the label for this sample's treatment or condition signals: live attenuated yellow fever vaccine strain. The library was built by means of 5' RACE. Sequencer: Illumina NovaSeq 6000. TCRdb itself trimmed the public reads at Q25 with fastp, ran MiXCR and retained productive beta chains. Each CDR3 protein gets just one entry, which takes the most common genes and DNA from the rows behind it. The sample profile shows fewer than 500,000 distinct CDR3 sequences; about 17% of them were found once. The top ten constitute 15% to 20% of the sample. Sequenced material: PBMCs, taken before the yellow fever booster vaccination. All receptors come from a man aged 18 to 30 who received the YFV17D yellow fever vaccine.

This clonotype has at least ten counts. The V gene is TRBV4-2, the J gene TRBJ2-6; 7 positions match TRBD1. With V trimmed by 1 base and J by 4 bases, 10 bases remained unmatched. Germline values: CDR1 LGHNA, CDR2 YNFKEQ. The CDR3 contains 18 residues. The CDR3 sequence: CASSQVSRGQRGANVLTF. The CDR3 DNA reads TGTGCCAGCAGCCAAGTATCTAGGGGGCAGAGAGGGGCCAACGTCCTGACTTTC.

V gene TRBV11-2 combines with J gene TRBJ2-4; D is perhaps TRBD1 (5 bases). Germline loops: CDR1 SGHAT, CDR2 FQNNGV. This CDR3 region has 14 residues. V dropped 5 bases and J dropped 5 bases, with 13 bases sitting between them. The CDR3 is CASSPSQGQNIQYF. The CDR3 DNA is TGTGCCAGCAGCCCCAGTCAGGGCCAAAACATTCAGTACTTC.

Only a few counts were recorded for this clonotype. The DNA for the CDR3 is TGTGCCAGCAGTTCTCGGATTTATCGGGCAGATACGCAGTATTTT. The encoded protein is CASSSRIYRADTQYF. This chain joins TRBV27 and TRBJ2-3; D is uncertain. This CDR3 has 15 residues. The germline gives CDR1 MNHEY, CDR2 SMNVEV (reference sequence). Trimming took off 4 bases at V and 4 bases at J, with 15 bases between the two ends.

Here the CDR3 reads CSARDAGQGLGYGYTF. In DNA, the CDR3 is TGCAGTGCTAGAGATGCGGGACAGGGGTTGGGGTATGGCTACACCTTC. The chain recombines TRBV20-1 with TRBJ1-2, with 10 bases fitting TRBD1. The J segment lost 5 bases and the V segment lost 0 bases, leaving 9 bases of the junction unmatched. CDR3 size: 16 residues. In germline, CDR1 is DFQATT, CDR2 SNEGSKA (reference sequence).

The chain uses TRBV6-1 and TRBJ1-1; no reliable D call. The CDR3 is 12 amino acids. The V end was cut by 5 bases, the J end by 4 bases, with 8 bases between. Germline lookup yields CDR1 MNHNS and CDR2 SASEGT. The CDR3 sequence is CASSRYLTEAFF. In DNA, the CDR3 is TGTGCCAGCAGTAGGTATCTCACTGAAGCTTTCTTT.

The chain combines TRBV6-6 with TRBJ1-4, with no clear D. Trimming took off 5 bases at V and 8 bases at J, with 9 bases between the two ends. CDR1 MNHNY and CDR2 SVGAGI come from the germline V gene (reference sequence). The CDR3 totals 12 residues. The chain's CDR3 is CASSAESEKLFF. The DNA for the CDR3 is TGTGCCAGCAGTGCTGAGTCGGAAAAACTGTTTTTT.

The rearrangement joins TRBV7-8 to TRBJ1-1; tentatively, D is TRBD1 (5 bases). CDR3 length: 15 residues. V lost 4 bases and J 2 bases, leaving 14 bases between the germline ends. Germline V CDR1 and CDR2: SGHVS, FQNEAQ. The CDR3 is CASSSRGPGNTEAFF. In DNA form, the CDR3 reads TGTGCCAGCAGCTCGAGGGGCCCCGGCAACACTGAAGCTTTCTTT.

There are a few counts of this clonotype. V usage is TRBV12-5 and J usage is TRBJ2-5, with D unclear. The CDR3 sequence is 13 residues long. Germline V lookup: CDR1 LGHNT, CDR2 FRNRAP. V lost 6 bases and J 4 bases, leaving 12 bases between the germline ends. DNA for the CDR3: TGTGCTAGTGGCCTCGGCCTGGGAGAGACCCAGTACTTC. Protein product: CASGLGLGETQYF.

This clonotype showed up just a few times. The gene calls are TRBV7-2 and TRBJ1-6; 8 positions agree with TRBD1. Germline values: CDR1 SGHTA, CDR2 FQGNSA. CDR3 size: 14 residues. The CDR3 region has the DNA TGTGCGACTAGGCCAGGACAGGGTAATTCACCCCTCCACTTT. It translates to CATRPGQGNSPLHF.